This TCR beta chain was retrieved from a study of spatial heterogeneity in lung cancer. Specified time point: sample taken at primary tumor resection. The CDR3 spans 16 residues. Germline CDR1 is MGHDK and CDR2 is SYGVNS. V gave up 9 bases and J gave up 0 bases, with 18 bases separating them. Using its own MiXCR run on the 5' RACE reads, TCRdb lists one record per CDR3 protein. The table shows some 100,000 distinct CDR3 sequences, with about 12% occurring only once. The chain uses TRBV25-1 and TRBJ1-3; D call uncertain. The source is a male donor with early-stage non-small cell lung cancer. The sample here was PBMCs, taken at surgery. CDR3 DNA sequence: TGTGCCAGGATGCCCATCCTCCCGGGCTCTGGAAACACCATATATTTT. It is translated as CARMPILPGSGNTIYF.